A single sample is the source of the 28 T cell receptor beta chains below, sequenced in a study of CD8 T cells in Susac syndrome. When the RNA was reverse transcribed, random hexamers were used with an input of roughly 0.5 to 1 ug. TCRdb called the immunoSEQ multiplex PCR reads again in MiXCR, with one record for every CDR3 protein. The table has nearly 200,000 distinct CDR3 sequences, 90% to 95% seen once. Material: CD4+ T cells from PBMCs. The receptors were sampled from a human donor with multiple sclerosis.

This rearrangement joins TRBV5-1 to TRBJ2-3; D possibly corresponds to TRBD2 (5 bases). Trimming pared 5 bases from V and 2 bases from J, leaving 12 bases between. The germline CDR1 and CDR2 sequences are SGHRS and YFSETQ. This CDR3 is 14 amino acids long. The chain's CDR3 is CASSRGQITDTQYF. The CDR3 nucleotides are TGCGCCAGCAGTCGGGGTCAGATCACAGATACGCAGTATTTT.

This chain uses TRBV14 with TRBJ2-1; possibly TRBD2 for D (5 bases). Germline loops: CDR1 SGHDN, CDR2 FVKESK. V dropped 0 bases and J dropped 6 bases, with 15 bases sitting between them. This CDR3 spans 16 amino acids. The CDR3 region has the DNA TGTGCCAGCAGCCAAGATACTAGTCGTGTTCTCAATGAGCAGTTCTTC. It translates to CASSQDTSRVLNEQFF.

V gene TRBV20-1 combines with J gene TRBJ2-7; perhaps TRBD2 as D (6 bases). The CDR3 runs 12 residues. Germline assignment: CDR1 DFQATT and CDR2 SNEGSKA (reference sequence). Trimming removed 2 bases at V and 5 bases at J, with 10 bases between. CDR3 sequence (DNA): TGCAGTGCTAGAAGGGAGGCCCACGAGCAGTACTTC. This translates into CSARREAHEQYF.

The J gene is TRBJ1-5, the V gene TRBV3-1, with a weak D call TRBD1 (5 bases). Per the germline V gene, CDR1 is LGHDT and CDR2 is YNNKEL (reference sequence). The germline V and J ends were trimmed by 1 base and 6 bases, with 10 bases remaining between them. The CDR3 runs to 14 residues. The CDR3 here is CASSQASRVQPQHF. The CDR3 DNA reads TGTGCCAGCAGCCAAGCGAGCAGGGTTCAGCCCCAGCATTTT.

CDR3 DNA: TGTGCCATCTACCGGGGTAGCTCCTACGAGCAGTACTTC. It codes for CAIYRGSSYEQYF. This chain joins TRBV2 and TRBJ2-7; D may be TRBD2 (5 bases). Germline V gives CDR1 SNHLY, CDR2 FYNNEI. Trimming took off 10 bases at V and 0 bases at J, with 13 bases between the two ends. This CDR3 comprises 13 residues.

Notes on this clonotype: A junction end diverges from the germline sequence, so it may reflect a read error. CDR3 sequence reads: CASSVGQGAYEQYF. The CDR3 DNA is TGTGCCAGCAGTGTAGGACAGGGGGCCTACGAGCAGTACTTC. The chain joins TRBV9 to TRBJ2-7; 10 bases are a match to TRBD1. CDR3 length: 14 residues. Looked up from germline, CDR1 is SGDLS and CDR2 is YYNGEE.

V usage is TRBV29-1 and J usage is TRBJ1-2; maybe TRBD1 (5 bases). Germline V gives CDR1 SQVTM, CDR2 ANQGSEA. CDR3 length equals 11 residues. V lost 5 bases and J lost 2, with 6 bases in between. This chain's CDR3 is CSVRGNYGYTF. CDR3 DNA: TGCAGCGTTCGGGGGAACTATGGCTACACCTTC.

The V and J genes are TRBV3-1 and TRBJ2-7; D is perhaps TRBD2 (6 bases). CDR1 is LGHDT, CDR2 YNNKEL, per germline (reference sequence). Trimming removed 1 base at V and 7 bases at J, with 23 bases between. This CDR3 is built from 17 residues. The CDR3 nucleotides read TGTGCCAGCAGCCAAGGTCTTTCACTCGGGAGAGTTAAGGAGCAGTACTTC. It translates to CASSQGLSLGRVKEQYF.

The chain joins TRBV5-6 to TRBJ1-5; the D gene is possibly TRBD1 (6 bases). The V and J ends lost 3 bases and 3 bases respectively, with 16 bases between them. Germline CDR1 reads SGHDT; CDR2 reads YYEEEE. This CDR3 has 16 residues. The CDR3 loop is CASSSFGGRANQPQHF. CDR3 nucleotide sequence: TGTGCCAGCAGCTCTTTCGGGGGCAGGGCCAATCAGCCCCAGCATTTT.

CDR3: CSGSGASTDTQYF. CDR3 nucleotide sequence: TGCAGCGGGAGTGGGGCCAGCACAGATACGCAGTATTTT. The V gene is TRBV29-1, the J gene TRBJ2-3, with a possible D match to TRBD1 (5 bases). The CDR3 has 13 amino acids. Germline-derived CDR1 and CDR2 are SQVTM and ANQGSEA. V was shortened by 7 bases and J by 0 bases, with 11 bases between the two germline ends.

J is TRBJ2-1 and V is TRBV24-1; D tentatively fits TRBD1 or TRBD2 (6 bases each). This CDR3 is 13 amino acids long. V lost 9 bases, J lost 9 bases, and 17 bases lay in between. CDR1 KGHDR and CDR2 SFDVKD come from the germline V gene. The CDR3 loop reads CATRPGAAGEQFF. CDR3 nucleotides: TGTGCCACCCGTCCGGGGGCGGCTGGTGAGCAGTTCTTC.

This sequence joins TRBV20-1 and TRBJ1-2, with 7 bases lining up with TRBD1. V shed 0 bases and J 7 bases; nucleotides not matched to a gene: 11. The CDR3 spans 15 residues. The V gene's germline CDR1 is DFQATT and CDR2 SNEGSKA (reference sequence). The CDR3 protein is CSAREPTGSGPGYTF. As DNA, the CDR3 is TGCAGTGCTAGAGAACCGACAGGGAGCGGGCCTGGCTACACCTTC.

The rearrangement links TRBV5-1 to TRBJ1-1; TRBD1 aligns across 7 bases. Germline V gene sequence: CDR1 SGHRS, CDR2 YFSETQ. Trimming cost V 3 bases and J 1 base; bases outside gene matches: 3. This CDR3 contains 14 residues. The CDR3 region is CASSWGTANTEAFF. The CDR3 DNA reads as TGCGCCAGCAGCTGGGGGACAGCGAACACTGAAGCTTTCTTT. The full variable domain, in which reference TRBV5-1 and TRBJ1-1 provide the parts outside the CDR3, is KAGVTQTPRYLIKTRGQQVTLSCSPISGHRSVSWYQQTPGQGLQFLFEYFSETQRNKGNFPGRFSGRQFSNSRSEMNVSTLELGDSALYLCASSWGTANTEAFFGQGTRLTVV.

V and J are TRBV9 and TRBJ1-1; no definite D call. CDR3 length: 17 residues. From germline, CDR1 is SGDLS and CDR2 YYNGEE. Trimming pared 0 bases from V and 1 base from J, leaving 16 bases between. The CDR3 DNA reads TGTGCCAGCAGCGTAGGTGCCGGGGTCGCCCAGAACACTGAAGCTTTCTTT. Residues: CASSVGAGVAQNTEAFF.

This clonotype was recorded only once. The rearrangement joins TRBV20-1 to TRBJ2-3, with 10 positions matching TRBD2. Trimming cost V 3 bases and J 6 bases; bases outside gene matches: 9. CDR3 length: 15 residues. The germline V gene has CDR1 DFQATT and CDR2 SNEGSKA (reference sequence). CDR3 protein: CSARKLAGRRDTQYF. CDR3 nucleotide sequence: TGCAGTGCTAGGAAACTAGCGGGAAGGAGGGATACGCAGTATTTT.

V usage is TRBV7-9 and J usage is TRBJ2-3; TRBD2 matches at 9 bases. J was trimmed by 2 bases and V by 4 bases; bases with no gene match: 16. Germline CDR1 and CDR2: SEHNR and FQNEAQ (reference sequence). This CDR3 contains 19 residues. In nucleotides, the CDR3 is TGTGCCAGCAGCTCCCCCGAAACGACTAGCGGACTCCCCACAGATACGCAGTATTTT. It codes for CASSSPETTSGLPTDTQYF.

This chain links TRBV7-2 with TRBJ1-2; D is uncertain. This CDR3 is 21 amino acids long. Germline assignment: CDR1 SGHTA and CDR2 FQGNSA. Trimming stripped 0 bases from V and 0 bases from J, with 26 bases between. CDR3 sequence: CASSLARSRLWVISSNYGYTF. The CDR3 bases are TGTGCCAGCAGCTTAGCCAGGTCCCGACTCTGGGTCATTTCCTCTAACTATGGCTACACCTTC.

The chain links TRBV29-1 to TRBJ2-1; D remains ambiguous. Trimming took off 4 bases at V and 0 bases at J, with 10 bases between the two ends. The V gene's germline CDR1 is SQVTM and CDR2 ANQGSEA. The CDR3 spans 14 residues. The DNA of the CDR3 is TGCAGCGTTGGGGGTCCGGGCTCCTACAATGAGCAGTTCTTC. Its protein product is CSVGGPGSYNEQFF.

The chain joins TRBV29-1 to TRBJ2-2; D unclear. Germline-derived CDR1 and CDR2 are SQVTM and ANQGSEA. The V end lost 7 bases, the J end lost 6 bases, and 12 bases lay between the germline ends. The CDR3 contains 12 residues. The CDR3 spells CSAVGASGELFF. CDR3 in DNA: TGCAGCGCAGTCGGTGCGTCCGGGGAGCTGTTTTTT.

DNA for the CDR3: TGTGCCAGCAGCCAGCCCGGGACCGAGACGAACACCGGGGAGCTGTTTTTT. This codes for CASSQPGTETNTGELFF. The chain joins TRBV3-1 to TRBJ2-2; D possibly matches TRBD1 or TRBD2 (5 bases each). Germline V gene sequence: CDR1 LGHDT, CDR2 YNNKEL (reference sequence). V shed 3 bases and J shed 0 bases, with 14 bases lying between them. CDR3 length equals 17 residues.

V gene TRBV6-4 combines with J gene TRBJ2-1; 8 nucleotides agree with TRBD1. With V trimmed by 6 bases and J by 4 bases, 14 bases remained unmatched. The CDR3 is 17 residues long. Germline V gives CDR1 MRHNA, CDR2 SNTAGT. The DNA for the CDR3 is TGTGCCAGCAGCCTGTACTCAGGGACAGGAGCTTACAATGAGCAGTTCTTC. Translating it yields CASSLYSGTGAYNEQFF.

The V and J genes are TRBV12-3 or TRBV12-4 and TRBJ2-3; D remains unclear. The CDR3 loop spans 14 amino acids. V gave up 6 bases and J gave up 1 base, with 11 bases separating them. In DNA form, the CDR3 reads TGTGCCAGCAGCCCGTCCCGCGGCACAGATACGCAGTATTTT. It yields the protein CASSPSRGTDTQYF.

The CDR3 reads CAILDSLNTEAFF. The CDR3 DNA reads TGTGCCATCTTGGACAGCCTGAACACTGAAGCTTTCTTT. The chain uses TRBV10-3 and TRBJ1-1; a weak D match, TRBD1 (6 bases). V dropped 8 bases and J dropped 0 bases, with 10 bases sitting between them. Germline-derived CDR1 and CDR2 are ENHRY and SYGVKD. This CDR3 is built from 13 residues.

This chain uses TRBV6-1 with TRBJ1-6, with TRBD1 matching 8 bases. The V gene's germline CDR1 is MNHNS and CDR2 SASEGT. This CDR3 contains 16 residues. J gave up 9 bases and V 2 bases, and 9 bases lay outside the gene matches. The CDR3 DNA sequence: TGTGCCAGCAGTGAACCTCCGGGACAGGCTTTTTCACCCCTCCACTTT. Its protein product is CASSEPPGQAFSPLHF.

The CDR3 loop reads CASGRAQPQHF. The CDR3 nucleotides are TGTGCTAGTGGCCGGGCCCAGCCCCAGCATTTT. The chain links TRBV12-5 to TRBJ1-5, with no clear D. The germline V gene encodes CDR1 LGHNT and CDR2 FRNRAP. This CDR3 has 11 residues. Trimming left V 6 bases short and J 7 bases short, with 7 bases between.

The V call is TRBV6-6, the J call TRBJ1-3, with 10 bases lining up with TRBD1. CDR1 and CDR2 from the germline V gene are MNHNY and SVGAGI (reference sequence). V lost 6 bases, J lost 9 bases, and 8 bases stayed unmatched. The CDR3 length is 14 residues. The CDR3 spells CASSPDRGRATIYF. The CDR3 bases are TGTGCCAGCAGCCCCGACAGGGGGCGAGCCACCATATATTTT.

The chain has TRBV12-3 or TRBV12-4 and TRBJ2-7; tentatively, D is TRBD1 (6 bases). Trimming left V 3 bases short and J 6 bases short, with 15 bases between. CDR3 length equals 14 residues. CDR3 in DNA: TGTGCCAGCAGTTTGGGGGACATCCCCCGCGAGCAGTACTTC. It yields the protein CASSLGDIPREQYF.

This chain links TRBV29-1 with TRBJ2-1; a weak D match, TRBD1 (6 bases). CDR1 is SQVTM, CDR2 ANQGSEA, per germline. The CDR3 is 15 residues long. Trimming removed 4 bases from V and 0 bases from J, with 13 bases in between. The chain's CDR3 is CSVVKGDGSYNEQFF. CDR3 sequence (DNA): TGCAGCGTTGTAAAGGGGGACGGCTCCTACAATGAGCAGTTCTTC.